This T cell receptor (beta chain) derives from a study of blood T cell repertoires in COVID-19. The table came from immunoSEQ multiplex PCR; TCRdb's copy has only in-frame clones and leaves some out. The table lists 95,000 or so clones, around 81% of them singletons. The germline gives CDR1 SGDLS, CDR2 YYNGEE. The V and J ends lost 0 bases and 0 bases respectively, with 7 bases between them. CDR3 length equals 15 residues. The sample comprised peripheral blood. The receptor was derived from a man older than 75 with COVID-19, enrolled during active disease. The chain links TRBV9 to TRBJ1-3; D not resolved. The CDR3 region is CASSVAGSSGNTIYF. The CDR3 DNA reads as TGTGCCAGCAGCGTAGCTGGTAGCTCTGGAAACACCATATATTTT.